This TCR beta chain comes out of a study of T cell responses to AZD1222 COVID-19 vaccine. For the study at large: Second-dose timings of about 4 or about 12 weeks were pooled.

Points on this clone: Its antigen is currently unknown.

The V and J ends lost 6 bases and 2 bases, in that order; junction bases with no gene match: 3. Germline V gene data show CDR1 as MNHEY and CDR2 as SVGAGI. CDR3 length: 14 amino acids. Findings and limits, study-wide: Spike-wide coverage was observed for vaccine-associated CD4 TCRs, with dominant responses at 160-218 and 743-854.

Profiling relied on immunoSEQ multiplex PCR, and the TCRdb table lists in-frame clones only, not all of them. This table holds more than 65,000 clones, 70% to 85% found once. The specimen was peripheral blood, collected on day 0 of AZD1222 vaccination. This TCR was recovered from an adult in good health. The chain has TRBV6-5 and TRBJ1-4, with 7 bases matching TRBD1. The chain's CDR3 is CASRRGLTNEKLFF. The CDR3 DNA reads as TGTGCCAGCAGGAGGGGGCTCACTAATGAAAAACTGTTTTTT.